The 25 T cell receptor beta chains given below trace back to one sample, sequenced in a study of T cell repertoires in cytomegalovirus infection. TCRdb redid the calling of the reads with MiXCR, one entry per CDR3 protein. The profile shows some 200,000 distinct CDR3 sequences, around 40% of them singletons. Their antigens remain unidentified. The sample was CD8+ T cells from cultured PBMCs, taken from culture after CMV antigen stimulation. These receptors were collected from a human donor in good health (CMV status not recorded). Some clones in this sample may be carry-over from other donors' samples.

This clonotype has a handful of counts. The CDR3 protein is CASSKGGDTEAFF. DNA of the CDR3: TGTGCCAGCAGCAAGGGTGGGGACACTGAAGCTTTCTTT. The chain couples TRBV9 to TRBJ1-1; no clear D gene. V was trimmed by 4 bases and J by 3 bases, leaving 10 bases between them. CDR3 length: 13 amino acids. Germline assignment: CDR1 SGDLS and CDR2 YYNGEE. The full variable domain, in which reference TRBV9 and TRBJ1-1 provide the parts outside the CDR3, is DSGVTQTPKHLITATGQRVTLRCSPRSGDLSVYWYQQSLDQGLQFLIQYYNGEERAKGNILERFSAQQFPDLHSELNLSSLELGDSALYFCASSKGGDTEAFFGQGTRLTVV.

This clonotype came up a few times. This chain connects TRBV7-9 to TRBJ2-7; D is possibly TRBD1 (6 bases). Trimming pared 4 bases from V and 2 bases from J, leaving 21 bases between. The CDR3 extends over 17 amino acids. The V gene's germline CDR1 is SEHNR and CDR2 FQNEAQ (reference sequence). The CDR3 is CASSYFPGTQSPYEQYF. CDR3 sequence (DNA): TGTGCCAGCAGCTACTTCCCCGGGACACAATCGCCCTACGAGCAGTACTTC. Using reference TRBV7-9 and TRBJ2-7 for the parts outside the CDR3, the full variable domain is DTGVSQNPRHKITKRGQNVTFRCDPISEHNRLYWYRQTLGQGPEFLTYFQNEAQLEKSRLLSDRFSAERPKGSFSTLEIQRTEQGDSAMYLCASSYFPGTQSPYEQYFGPGTRLTVT.

The genes are TRBV7-9 and TRBJ1-5, with D possibly matching TRBD1 (6 bases). Trimming pared 5 bases from V and 5 bases from J, leaving 16 bases between. CDR3 length equals 15 residues. The germline gives CDR1 SEHNR, CDR2 FQNEAQ (reference sequence). CDR3 residues: CASSPASGGDQPQHF. CDR3 in DNA: TGTGCCAGCAGCCCCGCCAGCGGGGGCGATCAGCCCCAGCATTTT. Full variable domain (outside the CDR3, taken from reference TRBV7-9 and TRBJ1-5): DTGVSQNPRHKITKRGQNVTFRCDPISEHNRLYWYRQTLGQGPEFLTYFQNEAQLEKSRLLSDRFSAERPKGSFSTLEIQRTEQGDSAMYLCASSPASGGDQPQHFGDGTRLSIL.

The rearrangement joins TRBV5-4 to TRBJ2-7; 9 bases agree with TRBD1. Germline CDR1 reads SGHNT; CDR2 reads YYREEE (reference sequence). V gave up 0 bases and J gave up 2 bases; unmatched junction bases: 9. The CDR3 length is 17 residues. This CDR3 is CASSLGTGVLGAYEQYF. The CDR3 region has the DNA TGTGCCAGCAGCTTGGGGACAGGGGTACTCGGGGCCTACGAGCAGTACTTC.

The genes are TRBV12-3 or TRBV12-4 and TRBJ2-1; 9 bases map to TRBD2. The junction had 14 bases not matched to a gene; V was cut back by 6 bases and J by 8 bases. CDR3 length: 16 residues. The CDR3 loop reads CASRPGLIAGVDEQFF. The CDR3 nucleotides read TGTGCCAGCAGGCCAGGGCTGATAGCGGGAGTAGATGAGCAGTTCTTC.

The chain employs TRBV20-1 and TRBJ2-2; 12 nucleotides match TRBD2. J lost 7 bases, V lost 2 bases, and 5 bases had no gene match. The CDR3 sequence is 15 residues long. The germline CDR1 and CDR2 sequences are DFQATT and SNEGSKA (reference sequence). The CDR3 DNA follows: TGCAGTGCTAGACTAGCGGGAGGGCTGGACGGGGAGCTGTTTTTT. Translated: CSARLAGGLDGELFF.

Points on this clonotype: Germline is not matched at one junction end, which may reflect a read error. The V and J genes are TRBV14 and TRBJ2-1; 7 bases are a match to TRBD2. Germline loops: CDR1 SGHDN, CDR2 FVKESK. The CDR3 length is 17 residues. CDR3 nucleotide sequence: TGTGCCAGCAGTCAAGAGCGGGACTCCACCTCCTACAATGAGCAGTTCTTC. Its protein is CASSQERDSTSYNEQFF.

The chain uses TRBV6-1 and TRBJ2-7; D not certain. Germline V gene sequence: CDR1 MNHNS, CDR2 SASEGT. This CDR3 has 16 amino acids. Trimming removed 2 bases from V and 1 base from J, with 15 bases in between. Written as DNA, the CDR3 is TGTGCCAGCAGTGAAACGGAGAACGACCCTTCCTACGAGCAGTACTTC. This sequence encodes CASSETENDPSYEQYF.

The chain has TRBV27 and TRBJ1-2, with TRBD1 as a possible D gene (6 bases). CDR1 is MNHEY and CDR2 is SMNVEV in the germline V gene (reference sequence). This CDR3 comprises 14 residues. Trimming stripped 8 bases from V and 5 bases from J, with 18 bases between. CDR3 coding DNA: TGTGCCAGCCCTAGCGGGGGGCTCGGGTATGGCTACACCTTC. The encoded protein is CASPSGGLGYGYTF.

The V and J genes are TRBV20-1 and TRBJ2-1, with 7 bases fitting TRBD2. V lost 0 bases, J lost 9 bases, and 8 bases stayed unmatched. Germline V gives CDR1 DFQATT, CDR2 SNEGSKA (reference sequence). This CDR3 region has 14 residues. In DNA form, the CDR3 reads TGCAGTGCTAGAGATCGGAGACTAGCAAGTGAGCAGTTCTTC. Amino acid sequence: CSARDRRLASEQFF.

This chain links TRBV7-4 with TRBJ2-1, with TRBD2 matching 14 bases. Trimming cost V 3 bases and J 7 bases; bases outside gene matches: 8. This CDR3 contains 17 residues. Germline V gene data show CDR1 as SGHVT and CDR2 as SQSDAQ. The CDR3 bases are TGTGCCAGCAGCTTGACTAGCGGGGGGGCGCGAGGGAATGAGCAGTTCTTC. Protein product: CASSLTSGGARGNEQFF. The full variable domain, completed using reference TRBV7-4 and TRBJ2-1, is GAGVSQSPRYKVAKRGRDVALRCDSISGHVTLYWYRQTLGQGSEVLTYSQSDAQRDKSGRPSGRFSAERPERSVSTLKIQRTEQGDSAVYLCASSLTSGGARGNEQFFGPGTRLTVL.

The chain combines TRBV10-3 with TRBJ1-1, with TRBD1 identical over 8 bases. The CDR3 length is 15 residues. Germline CDR1 reads ENHRY; CDR2 reads SYGVKD. The V gene end was trimmed by 6 bases and the J gene end by 0 bases; junction bases not matched to a gene: 6. CDR3 nucleotides: TGTGCCATCAGGACAGGGGCGGGTATGAACACTGAAGCTTTCTTT. The encoded protein is CAIRTGAGMNTEAFF.

This clonotype turned up a few times. The CDR3 loop is CASSYDTSRDTDTQYF. In DNA, the CDR3 is TGTGCCAGCAGTTACGATACGTCGAGGGACACAGATACGCAGTATTTT. The chain is built from TRBV6-5 and TRBJ2-3, with a possible D match to TRBD2 (5 bases). Per germline, CDR1 MNHEY and CDR2 SVGAGI. Trimming stripped 2 bases from V and 2 bases from J, with 14 bases between. The CDR3 extends over 16 amino acids.

With regard to this clonotype: A read error may account for a junction end that differs from germline. The rearrangement uses TRBV2 and TRBJ1-6; unclear D gene. The CDR3 is 13 amino acids. CDR1 and CDR2 (germline): SNHLY, FYNNEI. Here the CDR3 DNA reads TGTGCCAGCAGTGCCCTGGACGGGATACTCCCCCCTTTT. This codes for CASSALDGILPPF. Together with reference TRBV2 and TRBJ1-6, the CDR3 gives the full variable domain: EPEVTQTPSHQVTQMGQEVILRCVPISNHLYFYWYRQILGQKVEFLVSFYNNEISEKSEIFDDQFSVERPDGSNFTLKIRSTKLEDSAMYFCASSALDGILPPFGNGTRLTVT.

This chain uses TRBV28 with TRBJ1-1; D remains ambiguous. In germline, CDR1 is MDHEN, CDR2 SYDVKM. The CDR3 is made up of 15 amino acids. DNA for the CDR3: TGTGCAGCTGGGGAGCTGGCCGGTTCTGACACTGAAGCTTTCTTT. This translates into CAAGELAGSDTEAFF.

This clonotype was detected only a few times. This chain connects TRBV7-9 to TRBJ2-1; tentative D call: TRBD1 (5 bases). V was trimmed by 2 bases and J by 4 bases, leaving 12 bases between them. CDR1 and CDR2 (germline): SEHNR, FQNEAQ (reference sequence). This CDR3 comprises 15 residues. The CDR3 DNA is TGTGCCAGCAGCTTAATGGCAGGGAAATACAATGAGCAGTTCTTC. Translated, it gives CASSLMAGKYNEQFF.

V and J are TRBV7-6 and TRBJ2-3; TRBD1 matches 9 bases. Germline loops: CDR1 SGHVS, CDR2 FNYEAQ. The CDR3 loop spans 18 amino acids. The V segment lost 3 bases and the J segment 0 bases; nucleotides outside the gene matches: 10. CDR3 sequence: CASSLRDRVSTSTDTQYF. CDR3 nucleotide sequence: TGTGCCAGCAGCTTGAGGGACAGGGTCTCTACTAGCACAGATACGCAGTATTTT. The full variable domain, with the rest looked up from reference TRBV7-6 and TRBJ2-3, is GAGVSQSPRYKVTKRGQDVALRCDPISGHVSLYWYRQALGQGPEFLTYFNYEAQQDKSGLPNDRFSAERPEGSISTLTIQRTEQRDSAMYRCASSLRDRVSTSTDTQYFGPGTRLTVL.

A few counts support this clonotype. This rearrangement joins TRBV27 to TRBJ2-6, with D perhaps matching TRBD1 (6 bases). The CDR3 is made up of 14 amino acids. The germline V and J ends were trimmed by 6 bases and 2 bases, with 8 bases remaining between them. The germline CDR1 and CDR2 sequences are MNHEY and SMNVEV (reference sequence). As DNA, the CDR3 is TGTGCCAGCAGCAGGGGTACTGGGGCCAACGTCCTGACTTTC. This translates into CASSRGTGANVLTF.

A note on this clonotype: A much more abundant neighbour one base away suggests this may be a read error. The J gene is TRBJ2-2, the V gene TRBV7-9; TRBD1 agrees at 12 bases. This CDR3 spans 17 amino acids. Looked up from germline, CDR1 is SEHNR and CDR2 is FQNEAQ (reference sequence). The ends lost 5 bases at V and 0 bases at J; junction bases unmatched: 4. The CDR3 nucleotides read TGTGCCAGCAGCCTCCGGGACAGGGGGCCGAACACCGGGGAGCTGTTTTTT. Protein product: CASSLRDRGPNTGELFF.

This clonotype occurred a few times. This CDR3 reads CASSNSGLAGGVRGELFF. DNA for the CDR3: TGTGCCAGCAGTAACTCGGGACTAGCGGGAGGTGTTCGTGGGGAGCTGTTTTTT. The V and J genes are TRBV28 and TRBJ2-2; 15 bases agree with TRBD2. The V and J ends lost 5 bases and 8 bases, in that order; junction bases with no gene match: 12. Germline V gives CDR1 MDHEN, CDR2 SYDVKM. The CDR3 runs to 18 residues.

CDR3 loop: CASSPRGTGPLGSNTEAFF. The DNA of the CDR3 is TGCGCCAGCAGCCCCCGAGGGACAGGGCCTTTGGGATCGAACACTGAAGCTTTCTTT. J is TRBJ1-1 and V is TRBV4-1, with 9 bases lining up with TRBD1. CDR1 is MGHRA, CDR2 YSYEKL, per germline. There are 19 residues in the CDR3. With V trimmed by 4 bases and J by 1 base, 16 bases remained unmatched.

J is TRBJ2-1 and V is TRBV27, with D unresolved. The CDR3 is 14 residues long. The ends were cut back, 8 bases at V and 0 bases at J, with 11 bases in the middle. Per the germline V gene, CDR1 is MNHEY and CDR2 is SMNVEV (reference sequence). The CDR3, as DNA: TGTGCCAGCGGTCGCAGTAGCTCCTACAATGAGCAGTTCTTC. This sequence encodes CASGRSSSYNEQFF.

The chain carries TRBV4-2 and TRBJ2-7, with a tentative D call TRBD1 (6 bases). This CDR3 has 15 amino acids. In germline, CDR1 is LGHNA, CDR2 YNFKEQ. V lost 4 bases to trimming and J lost 3 bases, with 16 bases between them. CDR3 loop: CASSLERTVIYEQYF. CDR3 DNA: TGTGCCAGCAGCCTCGAGCGGACAGTAATCTACGAGCAGTACTTC.

The genes are TRBV7-2 and TRBJ2-7, with no clear D. The V gene's germline CDR1 is SGHTA and CDR2 FQGNSA. This CDR3 has 16 residues. V gave up 2 bases and J gave up 3 bases, with 17 bases separating them. This CDR3 is CASSLSGPLIYYEQYF. The CDR3 bases are TGTGCCAGCAGCTTATCGGGCCCCCTAATCTACTACGAGCAGTACTTC. The full variable domain, in which reference TRBV7-2 and TRBJ2-7 provide the parts outside the CDR3, is GAGVSQSPSNKVTEKGKDVELRCDPISGHTALYWYRQSLGQGLEFLIYFQGNSAPDKSGLPSDRFSAERTGGSVSTLTIQRTQQEDSAVYLCASSLSGPLIYYEQYFGPGTRLTVT.

V and J are TRBV27 and TRBJ1-2; 12 positions agree with TRBD1. The trim removed 4 bases at V and 5 bases at J, leaving 5 bases unmatched. CDR3 size: 15 residues. Germline CDR1 MNHEY, CDR2 SMNVEV (reference sequence). The CDR3 nucleotides read TGTGCCAGCAGTTGGGGACAGGGGGCTGGTTATGGCTACACCTTC. As protein: CASSWGQGAGYGYTF.